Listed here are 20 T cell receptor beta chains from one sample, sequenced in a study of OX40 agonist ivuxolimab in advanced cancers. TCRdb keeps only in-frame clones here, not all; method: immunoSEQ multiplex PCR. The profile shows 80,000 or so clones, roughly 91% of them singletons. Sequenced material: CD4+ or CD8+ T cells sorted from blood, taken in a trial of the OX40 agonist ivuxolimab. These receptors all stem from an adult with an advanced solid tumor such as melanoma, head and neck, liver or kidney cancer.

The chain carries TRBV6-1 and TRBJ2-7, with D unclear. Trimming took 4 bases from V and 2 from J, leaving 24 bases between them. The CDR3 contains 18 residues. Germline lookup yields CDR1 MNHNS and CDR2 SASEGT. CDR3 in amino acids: CASSAHSPWADKPYEQYF. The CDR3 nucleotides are TGTGCCAGCAGTGCACACTCGCCGTGGGCCGATAAACCCTACGAGCAGTACTTC.

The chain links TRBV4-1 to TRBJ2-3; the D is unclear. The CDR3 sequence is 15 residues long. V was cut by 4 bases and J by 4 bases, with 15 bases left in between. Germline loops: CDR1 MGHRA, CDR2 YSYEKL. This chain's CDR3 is CASSPRAGSADTQYF. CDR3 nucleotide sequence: TGCGCCAGCAGCCCAAGGGCCGGGTCGGCAGATACGCAGTATTTT.

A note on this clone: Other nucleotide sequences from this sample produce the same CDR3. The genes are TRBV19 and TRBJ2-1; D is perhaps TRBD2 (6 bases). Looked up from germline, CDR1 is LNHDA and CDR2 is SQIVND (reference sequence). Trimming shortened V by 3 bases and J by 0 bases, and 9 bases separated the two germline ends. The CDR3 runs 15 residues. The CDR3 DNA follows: TGTGCCAGTAGTATTAGCGGCTACTCCTACAATGAGCAGTTCTTC. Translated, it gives CASSISGYSYNEQFF.

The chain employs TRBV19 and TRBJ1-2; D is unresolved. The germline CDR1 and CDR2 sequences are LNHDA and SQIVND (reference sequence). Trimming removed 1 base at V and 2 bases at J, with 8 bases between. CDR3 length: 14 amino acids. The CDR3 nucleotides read TGTGCCAGTAGTATAGCCCCAGGCAACTATGGCTACACCTTC. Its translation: CASSIAPGNYGYTF.

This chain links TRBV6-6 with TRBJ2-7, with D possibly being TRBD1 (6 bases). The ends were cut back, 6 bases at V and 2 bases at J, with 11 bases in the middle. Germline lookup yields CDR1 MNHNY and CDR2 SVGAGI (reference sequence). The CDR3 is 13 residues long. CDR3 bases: TGTGCCAGCAGCCCACAGGGAACCTACGAGCAGTACTTC. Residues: CASSPQGTYEQYF.

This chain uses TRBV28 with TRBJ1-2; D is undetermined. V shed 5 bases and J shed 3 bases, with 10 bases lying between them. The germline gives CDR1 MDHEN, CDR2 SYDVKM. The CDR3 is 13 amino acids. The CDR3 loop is CASSLRDHYGYTF. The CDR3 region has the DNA TGTGCCAGCAGTCTAAGGGATCACTATGGCTACACCTTC.

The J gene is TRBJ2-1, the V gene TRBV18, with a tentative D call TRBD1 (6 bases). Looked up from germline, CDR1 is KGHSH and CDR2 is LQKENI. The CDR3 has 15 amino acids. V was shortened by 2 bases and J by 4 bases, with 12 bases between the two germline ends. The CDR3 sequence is CASSPEAGAYNEQFF. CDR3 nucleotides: TGTGCCAGCTCACCAGAGGCAGGGGCATACAATGAGCAGTTCTTC.

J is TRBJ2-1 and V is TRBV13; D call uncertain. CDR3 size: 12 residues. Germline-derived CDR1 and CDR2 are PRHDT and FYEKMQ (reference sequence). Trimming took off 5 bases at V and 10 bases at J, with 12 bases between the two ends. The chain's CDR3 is CASSSWNTEQFF. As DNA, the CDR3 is TGTGCCAGCAGCAGTTGGAACACCGAGCAGTTCTTC.

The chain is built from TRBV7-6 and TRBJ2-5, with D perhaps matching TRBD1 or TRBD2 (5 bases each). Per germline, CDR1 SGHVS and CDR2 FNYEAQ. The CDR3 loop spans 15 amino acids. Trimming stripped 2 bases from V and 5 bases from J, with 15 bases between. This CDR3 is CASSLLLGDGETQYF. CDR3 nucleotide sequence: TGTGCCAGCAGCTTACTCCTGGGGGACGGCGAGACCCAGTACTTC.

In DNA form, the CDR3 reads TGTGCCAGCAGTTTAGGGGGGAATGAAAAACTGTTTTTT. It is translated as CASSLGGNEKLFF. The chain couples TRBV28 to TRBJ1-4; tentative D call: TRBD1 (5 bases). Germline loops: CDR1 MDHEN, CDR2 SYDVKM. V lost 2 bases and J lost 5, with 6 bases in between. The CDR3 consists of 13 residues. Full variable domain (missing parts from reference TRBV28 and TRBJ1-4): DVKVTQSSRYLVKRTGEKVFLECVQDMDHENMFWYRQDPGLGLRLIYFSYDVKMKEKGDIPEGYSVSREKKERFSLILESASTNQTSMYLCASSLGGNEKLFFGSGTQLSVL.

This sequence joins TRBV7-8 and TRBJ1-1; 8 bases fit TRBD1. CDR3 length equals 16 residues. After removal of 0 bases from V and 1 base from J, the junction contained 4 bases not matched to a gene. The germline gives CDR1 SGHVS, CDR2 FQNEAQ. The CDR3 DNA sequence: TGTGCCAGCAGCTTAGCCCGGACAGGGACGAACACTGAAGCTTTCTTT. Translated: CASSLARTGTNTEAFF.

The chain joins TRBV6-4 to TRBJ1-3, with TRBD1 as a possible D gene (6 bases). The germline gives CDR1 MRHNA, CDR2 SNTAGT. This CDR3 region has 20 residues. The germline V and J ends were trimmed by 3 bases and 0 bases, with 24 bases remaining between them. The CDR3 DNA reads TGTGCCAGCAGTGATGGGGGGGCCAATTTTCAGGGAACCTCTGGAAACACCATATATTTT. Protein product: CASSDGGANFQGTSGNTIYF.

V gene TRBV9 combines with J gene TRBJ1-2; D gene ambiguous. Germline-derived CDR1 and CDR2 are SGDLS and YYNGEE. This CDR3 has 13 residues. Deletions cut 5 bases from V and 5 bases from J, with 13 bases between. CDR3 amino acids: CASRGLNPYGYTF. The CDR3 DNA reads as TGTGCCAGCAGAGGACTGAATCCTTATGGCTACACCTTC.

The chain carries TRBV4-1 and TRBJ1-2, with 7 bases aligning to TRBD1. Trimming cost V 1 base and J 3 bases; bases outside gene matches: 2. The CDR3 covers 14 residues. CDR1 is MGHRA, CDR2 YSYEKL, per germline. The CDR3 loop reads CASSQATGYYGYTF. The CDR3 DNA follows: TGCGCCAGCAGCCAAGCGACAGGGTACTATGGCTACACCTTC.

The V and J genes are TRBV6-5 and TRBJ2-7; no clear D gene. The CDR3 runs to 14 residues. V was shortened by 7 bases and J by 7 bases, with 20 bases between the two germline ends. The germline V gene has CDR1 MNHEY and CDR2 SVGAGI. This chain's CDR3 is CASTFQPGHREQYF. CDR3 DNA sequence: TGTGCCAGCACTTTCCAGCCCGGGCATCGGGAGCAGTACTTC.

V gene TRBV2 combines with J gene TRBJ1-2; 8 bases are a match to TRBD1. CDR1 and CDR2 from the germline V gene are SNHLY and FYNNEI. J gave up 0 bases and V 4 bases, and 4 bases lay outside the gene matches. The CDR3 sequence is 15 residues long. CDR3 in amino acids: CASSGGTGANYGYTF. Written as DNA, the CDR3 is TGTGCCAGCAGTGGTGGGACAGGAGCTAACTATGGCTACACCTTC.

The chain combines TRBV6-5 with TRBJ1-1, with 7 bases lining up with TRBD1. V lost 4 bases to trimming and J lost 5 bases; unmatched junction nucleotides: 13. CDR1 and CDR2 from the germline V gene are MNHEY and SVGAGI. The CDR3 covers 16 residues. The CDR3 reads CASSFLDLQGRTEAFF. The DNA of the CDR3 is TGTGCCAGCAGTTTTCTCGACCTACAGGGGAGGACTGAAGCTTTCTTT.

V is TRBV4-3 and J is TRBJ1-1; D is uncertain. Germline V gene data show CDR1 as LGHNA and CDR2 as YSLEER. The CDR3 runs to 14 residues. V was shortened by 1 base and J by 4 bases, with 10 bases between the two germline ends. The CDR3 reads CASSQVGQFTEAFF. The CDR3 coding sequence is TGCGCCAGCAGCCAAGTGGGCCAGTTCACTGAAGCTTTCTTT.

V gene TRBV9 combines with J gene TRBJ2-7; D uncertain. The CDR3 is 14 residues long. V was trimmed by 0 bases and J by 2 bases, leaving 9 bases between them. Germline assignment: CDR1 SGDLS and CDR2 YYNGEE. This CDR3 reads CASSVEGRTYEQYF. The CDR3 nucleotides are TGTGCCAGCAGCGTAGAAGGTCGAACCTACGAGCAGTACTTC.

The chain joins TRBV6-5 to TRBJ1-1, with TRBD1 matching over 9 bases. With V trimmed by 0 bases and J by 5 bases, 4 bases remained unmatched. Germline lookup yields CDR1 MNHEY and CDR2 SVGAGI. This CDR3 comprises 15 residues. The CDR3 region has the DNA TGTGCCAGCAGTTACTCACCGACAGGGGGGACTGAAGCTTTCTTT. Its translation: CASSYSPTGGTEAFF.